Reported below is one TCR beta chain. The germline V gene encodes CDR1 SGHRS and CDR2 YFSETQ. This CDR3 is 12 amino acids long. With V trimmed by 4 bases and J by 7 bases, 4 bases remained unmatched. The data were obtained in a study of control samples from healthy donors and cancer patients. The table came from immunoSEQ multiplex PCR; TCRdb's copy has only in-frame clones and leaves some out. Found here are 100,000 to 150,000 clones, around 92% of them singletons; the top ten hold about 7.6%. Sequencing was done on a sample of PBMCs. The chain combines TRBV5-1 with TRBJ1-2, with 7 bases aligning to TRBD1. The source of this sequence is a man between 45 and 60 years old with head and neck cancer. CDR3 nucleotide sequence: TGCGCCAGCAGCAACGACAGGGTTGGCTACACCTTC. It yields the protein CASSNDRVGYTF.